This T cell receptor beta chain was sequenced for a study of blood T cell repertoires in COVID-19. Turning to the study itself: Sample material is recorded as cDNA or gDNA derived from T cells, B-cell-depleted T cells, or PBMCs.

Study processing details: Nucleated cell counts were estimated from reference gene primer amplification. Some clones are missing from TCRdb's copy, which holds only in-frame ones; the method was immunoSEQ multiplex PCR. V, J and clone size are those of that table, while D and trimming were read from the DNA. The profile shows under 450,000 clones, around 88% of them singletons. Germline CDR1 and CDR2: LNHNV and YYDKDF (reference sequence). CDR3 length: 16 residues. With V trimmed by 1 base and J by 6 bases, 6 bases remained unmatched. The chain employs TRBV15 and TRBJ2-1, with TRBD1 identical over 10 bases. The receptor comes from a woman in her sixties with COVID-19, enrolled during active disease. Source material: peripheral blood. CDR3 coding DNA: TGTGCCACCAGCAGAGGTCCGGGACAGGGGAGCAATGAGCAGTTCTTC. Its protein is CATSRGPGQGSNEQFF.